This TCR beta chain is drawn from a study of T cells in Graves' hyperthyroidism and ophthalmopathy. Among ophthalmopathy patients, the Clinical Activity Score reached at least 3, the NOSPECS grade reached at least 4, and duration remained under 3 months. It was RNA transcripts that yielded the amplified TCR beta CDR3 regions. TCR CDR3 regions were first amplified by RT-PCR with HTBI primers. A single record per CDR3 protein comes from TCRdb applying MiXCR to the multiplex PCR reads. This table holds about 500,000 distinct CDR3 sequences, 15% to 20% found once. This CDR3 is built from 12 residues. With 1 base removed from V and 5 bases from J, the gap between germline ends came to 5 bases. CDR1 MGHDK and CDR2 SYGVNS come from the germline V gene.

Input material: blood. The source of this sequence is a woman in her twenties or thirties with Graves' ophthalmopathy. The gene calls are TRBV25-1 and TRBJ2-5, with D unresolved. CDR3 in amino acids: CASSEWVETQYF. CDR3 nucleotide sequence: TGTGCCAGCAGTGAATGGGTTGAGACCCAGTACTTC. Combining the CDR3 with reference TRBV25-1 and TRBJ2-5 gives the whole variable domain EADIYQTPRYLVIGTGKKITLECSQTMGHDKMYWYQQDPGMELHLIHYSYGVNSTEKGDLSSESTVSRIRTEHFPLTLESARPSHTSQYLCASSEWVETQYFGPGTRLLVL.